This T cell receptor beta chain was retrieved from a study of T cell responses to AZD1222 COVID-19 vaccine. Study-level information: Second doses were pooled across both intervals (about 4 or about 12 weeks). The study, taken as a whole, reports: Spike-specific TCR breadth and depth both grew after two AZD1222 doses. Across spike, vaccine-associated CD4 TCRs were found, dominant at 160-218 and 743-854. It should be noted that donors were predominantly white British and more often female, and clonal diversity was possibly underestimated.

Comments on this clone: Its antigen is not known. A junction end diverges from the germline sequence, so it may reflect a read error.

Using immunoSEQ multiplex PCR, the repertoire was profiled, and TCRdb retains in-frame clones only, with some absent. The repertoire has roughly 180,000 clones, 91% of them found once; the top ten carry approximately 2%. The CDR3 totals 15 residues. Germline V lookup: CDR1 KGHSH, CDR2 LQKENI. The clonotype comes from an adult in good health. The source material was peripheral blood, sampled on day 0 of AZD1222 vaccination. V and J are TRBV18 and TRBJ1-2; D might be TRBD1 (5 bases). The CDR3 here is CASSPEVAGNQGLPF. CDR3 bases: TGTGCCAGCTCACCAGAGGTGGCAGGGAATCAAGGCCTACCCTTC.